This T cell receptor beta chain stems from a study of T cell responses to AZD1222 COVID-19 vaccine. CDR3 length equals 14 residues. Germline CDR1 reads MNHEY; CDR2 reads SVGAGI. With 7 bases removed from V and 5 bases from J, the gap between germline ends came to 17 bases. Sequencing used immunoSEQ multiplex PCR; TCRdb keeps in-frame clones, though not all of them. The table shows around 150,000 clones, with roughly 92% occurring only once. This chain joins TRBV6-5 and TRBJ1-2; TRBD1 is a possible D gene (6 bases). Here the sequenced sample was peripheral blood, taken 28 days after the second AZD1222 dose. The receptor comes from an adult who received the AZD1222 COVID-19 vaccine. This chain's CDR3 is CASTEGGPGYGYTF. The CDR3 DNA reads TGTGCCAGCACGGAGGGGGGACCGGGGTATGGCTACACCTTC.